This TCR beta chain was sequenced during a study of T cell responses to AZD1222 COVID-19 vaccine. Study findings and constraints: In all cases, repertoires were sampled only after the peak T cell response.

Trimming removed 0 bases from V and 0 bases from J, with 12 bases in between. CDR3 length: 16 amino acids. Germline loops: CDR1 SGHKS, CDR2 YYEKEE (reference sequence). Assay used: immunoSEQ multiplex PCR; TCRdb lists only in-frame clones, some missing. The sample has 100,000 to 150,000 clones, 70% to 90% seen once; the top ten hold about 10%. Concerning this clone itself: Its antigen is undetermined.

The chain is built from TRBV5-5 and TRBJ2-5; possibly TRBD2 for D (6 bases). The TCR sequence derives from an adult in good health. This specimen consisted of peripheral blood, obtained on day 0 of AZD1222 vaccination. The DNA for the CDR3 is TGTGCCAGCAGCTTGGTTGCGGGAATGTACCAAGAGACCCAGTACTTC. Translated: CASSLVAGMYQETQYF.